These T cell receptor beta chains were read from a single sample in a study of T-cell memory formation after mild COVID-19. TCRdb reprocessed the 5' RACE reads via MiXCR and lists one record per CDR3 protein. The table has some 190,000 distinct CDR3 sequences, about 17% seen once. The specimen sequenced was PBMCs or a T cell subset sorted from them (not recorded which). Receptors originate from an adult woman who had mild COVID-19 (a few samples of this study predate the infection). Cell type and time point are not known. The CDR3 runs from the conserved cysteine through the conserved F or W. A D gene is named only where the DNA matches it firmly. Only part of the rows carry a size: once, few, many, or a class if the clone is expanded.

TRBV10-3,TRBJ2-1,TRBD2,NA,CAISAGTRGSNEQFF,TGTGCCATCAGCGCCGGGACTAGAGGATCGAATGAGCAGTTCTTC
TRBV3-1,TRBJ1-4,NA,few,CASSRRDTLTREKLFF,TGTGCCAGCAGCCGAAGGGACACATTAACTCGGGAAAAACTGTTTTTT
TRBV6-6,TRBJ1-2,NA,few,CASSYLDLADTF,TGTGCCAGCAGTTACTTGGATCTGGCCGACACCTTC
TRBV7-8,TRBJ2-1,NA,NA,CASSLGWTASNEQFF,TGTGCCAGCAGCTTAGGCTGGACCGCTTCCAATGAGCAGTTCTTC
TRBV6-2/TRBV6-3,TRBJ2-2,TRBD2,few,CASSYKSGMVFF,TGTGCCAGCAGTTACAAGAGCGGGATGGTGTTTTTT
TRBV5-1,TRBJ2-7,TRBD2,few,CASSTGLVNYEQYF,TGCGCCAGCAGCACGGGACTAGTTAACTACGAGCAGTACTTC
TRBV3-1,TRBJ1-4,NA,few,CASSQAGTGSLNEKLFF,TGTGCCAGCAGCCAAGCGGGGACGGGCAGCCTGAATGAAAAACTGTTTTTT
TRBV12-3/TRBV12-4,TRBJ1-1,NA,NA,CASTSAGVNAEAFF,TGTGCCAGCACCAGTGCGGGGGTAAACGCTGAAGCTTTCTTT
TRBV5-1,TRBJ2-7,TRBD2,once,CASSPVGTSGSTYEQYF,TGCGCCAGCAGCCCGGTCGGGACTAGCGGGTCAACCTACGAGCAGTACTTC
TRBV20-1,TRBJ1-1,NA,NA,CSASPTLNTEAFF,TGCAGTGCTAGTCCCACCTTGAACACTGAAGCTTTCTTT
TRBV5-1,TRBJ2-2,NA,many,CASSLKPSGTGELFF,TGCGCCAGCAGCTTGAAACCCTCGGGCACCGGGGAGCTGTTTTTT
TRBV20-1,TRBJ1-5,NA,many,CSAVRGPSNQPQHF,TGCAGTGCGGTAAGGGGTCCAAGCAATCAGCCCCAGCATTTT
TRBV5-6,TRBJ1-2,NA,NA,CATRQETDYGYTF,TGTGCCACCCGACAGGAGACAGACTATGGCTACACCTTC
TRBV7-9,TRBJ2-7,NA,NA,CASSRLGPYEQYF,TGTGCCAGCAGCCGACTAGGGCCCTACGAGCAGTACTTC
TRBV9,TRBJ1-2,NA,NA,CASSVGTDYYGYTF,TGTGCCAGCAGCGTGGGTACCGATTACTATGGCTACACCTTC
TRBV2,TRBJ2-7,NA,many,CASCDRQIYEQYF,TGTGCCAGCTGTGATCGGCAGATCTACGAGCAGTACTTC
TRBV3-1,TRBJ2-7,NA,NA,CASSQGRSYEQYF,TGTGCCAGCAGCCAAGGGAGATCCTACGAGCAGTACTTC
TRBV24-1,TRBJ2-6,NA,NA,CATSDTGPGANVLTF,TGTGCCACCAGTGATACAGGGCCTGGGGCCAACGTCCTGACTTTC
TRBV4-3,TRBJ2-1,TRBD2,NA,CASSQGRSSGRGEQFF,TGCGCCAGCAGCCAAGGTCGGTCTAGCGGGAGGGGTGAGCAGTTCTTC
TRBV5-1,TRBJ1-1,NA,few,CASSLGALPQATEAFF,TGCGCCAGCAGCTTGGGGGCCCTCCCCCAGGCAACTGAAGCTTTCTTT
TRBV5-1,TRBJ1-2,TRBD1,few,CASSLSTGGDGYTF,TGCGCCAGCAGCTTGTCTACAGGGGGTGATGGCTACACCTTC
TRBV18,TRBJ2-1,NA,NA,CASSPRRQAYNEQFF,TGTGCCAGCTCACCACGGAGACAGGCGTACAATGAGCAGTTCTTC
TRBV24-1,TRBJ2-7,NA,NA,CATIKNGLGNLGQYF,TGTGCCACCATCAAAAACGGCTTGGGAAACTTAGGGCAGTACTTC
TRBV30,TRBJ1-2,NA,few,CAWRQPTTSYGYTF,TGTGCCTGGAGACAACCGACCACCTCCTATGGCTACACCTTC
TRBV12-3/TRBV12-4,TRBJ2-3,TRBD2,many,CASSSGLASSTDTQYF,TGTGCCAGCAGTTCGGGACTAGCGTCTAGCACAGATACGCAGTATTTT
TRBV5-8,TRBJ2-7,NA,NA,CASSLARGGEQYF,TGTGCCAGCAGCTTGGCCAGGGGTGGCGAGCAGTACTTC
TRBV6-5,TRBJ2-6,TRBD1,NA,CASSYGQGASRANVLTF,TGTGCCAGCAGTTACGGACAGGGGGCTTCTAGGGCCAACGTCCTGACTTTC
TRBV5-1,TRBJ1-1,TRBD1,NA,CASSSTTGAGTEAFF,TGCGCCAGCAGCTCGACGACAGGGGCGGGCACTGAAGCTTTCTTT
TRBV9,TRBJ1-2,NA,few,CASSASWTELGGYTF,TGTGCCAGCAGCGCCTCCTGGACCGAATTGGGTGGCTACACCTTC
TRBV12-5,TRBJ2-1,NA,NA,CASGPPRLYNEQFF,TGTGCTAGTGGACCTCCCCGCCTCTACAATGAGCAGTTCTTC
TRBV6-2/TRBV6-3,TRBJ2-7,NA,few,CASSLPYF,TGTGCCAGCAGTCTACCGTACTTC
TRBV4-1,TRBJ2-4,NA,few,CASSQGEGGDIQYF,TGCGCCAGCAGCCAGGGTGAGGGTGGCGACATTCAGTACTTC
TRBV20-1,TRBJ2-1,TRBD2,few,CSARGGGTYNEQFF,TGCAGTGCTCGGGGGGGCGGAACCTACAATGAGCAGTTCTTC
TRBV6-1,TRBJ1-5,NA,once,CASRPNEGHSNQPQHF,TGTGCCAGTCGACCTAATGAAGGACATAGCAATCAGCCCCAGCATTTT
TRBV20-1,TRBJ1-2,NA,few,CSARDAGGNYGYTF,TGCAGTGCTAGAGATGCGGGGGGGAACTATGGCTACACCTTC
TRBV5-1,TRBJ1-3,NA,NA,CASSAGGFKSIHSGNTIYF,TGCGCCAGCAGCGCGGGGGGCTTCAAATCTATCCACTCTGGAAACACCATATATTTT
TRBV3-1,TRBJ2-7,TRBD2,few,CASSKGLDYEQYF,TGTGCCAGCAGCAAAGGACTAGACTACGAGCAGTACTTC
TRBV5-4,TRBJ2-1,TRBD2,few,CASSYPVGTSGYNEQFF,TGTGCCAGCAGCTACCCTGTGGGGACTAGCGGTTACAATGAGCAGTTCTTC